The clone carrying this T cell receptor (beta chain) was picked up many times. Antigen: not known. The data were obtained in a study of T cell repertoires in cytomegalovirus infection. Looking at the study overall: Public TCR beta signatures marked donors with CMV infection and the matching HLA.

Findings and limits, study-wide: The ex vivo response was dominated by HLA-C-restricted CMV-specific TCR beta clonotypes. Public TCR beta family frequency separated CMV-and-HLA carriers, including in an independent cohort.

CDR3 length: 13 residues. The V and J ends lost 8 bases and 8 bases, in that order; junction bases with no gene match: 8. The V gene's germline CDR1 is MNHNS and CDR2 SASEGT. In TCRdb, the reads were re-called with MiXCR into one record per CDR3 protein. The sample lists 200,000 to 250,000 distinct CDR3 sequences, 22% occurring once. The chain joins TRBV6-1 to TRBJ2-1, with 8 bases matching TRBD1. The clonotype originates from a human donor in good health (CMV status not recorded). Some clones in this sample may be carry-over from other donors' samples. What was sequenced was CD8+ T cells from PBMCs. The CDR3 nucleotides are TGTGCCAGCGGGGGACAGGAATCTGATGAGCAGTTCTTC. It encodes CASGGQESDEQFF.